The rows below give T cell receptor beta chains drawn from one sample of a study of blood T cells in healthy people across ages. TCRdb re-called the 5' RACE reads through MiXCR, storing one row per CDR3 protein. The sample holds hundreds of thousands of distinct CDR3 sequences, 25% to 30% seen once. The sequenced sample was blood. Receptors originate from a woman older than 75 in good health. CDR3s include the opening cysteine and the closing phenylalanine or tryptophan. A D gene is named only where the DNA matches it firmly. The size of a clone is reported for some rows only, either as once, few or many, or as a class for expanded clones.

size	J	D	V	CDR3	DNA
many	TRBJ2-5	.	TRBV28	CASSYTTGIQETQYF	TGTGCCAGCAGTTACACAACAGGGATCCAAGAGACCCAGTACTTC
many	TRBJ1-2	.	TRBV20-1	CSAPSVHALGGTLYGYTF	TGCAGTGCCCCCTCGGTCCATGCATTGGGCGGGACCCTCTATGGCTACACCTTC
.	TRBJ2-7	.	TRBV12-3/TRBV12-4	CASSLKLTYEQYF	TGTGCCAGCAGTTTAAAGCTTACCTACGAGCAGTACTTC
.	TRBJ1-1	.	TRBV18	CASSPPRQDTEAFF	TGTGCCAGCTCACCACCTAGACAGGACACTGAAGCTTTCTTT
.	TRBJ1-2	.	TRBV2	CASRVGAANYGYTF	TGTGCCAGCAGGGTGGGGGCAGCTAACTATGGCTACACCTTC
once	TRBJ2-3	.	TRBV20-1	CRAPGEADTQYF	TGCAGGGCCCCTGGAGAGGCAGATACGCAGTATTTT
many	TRBJ2-1	.	TRBV5-1	CASSLGGGSDEQFF	TGCGCCAGCAGCTTGGGGGGGGGCTCAGATGAGCAGTTCTTC
many	TRBJ1-5	.	TRBV6-2/TRBV6-3	CASSRRLDQPQHF	TGTGCCAGCAGTAGGCGGCTAGATCAGCCCCAGCATTTT
many	TRBJ1-6	.	TRBV6-2/TRBV6-3	CASSYDRGTKNSPLHF	TGTGCCAGCAGTTACGACCGGGGAACTAAGAATTCACCCCTCCACTTT
.	TRBJ2-1	TRBD2	TRBV7-2	CASSWRELRGGEQFF	TGTGCCAGCAGTTGGCGGGAGCTTAGGGGCGGTGAGCAGTTCTTC
.	TRBJ2-7	.	TRBV2	CASRGDASYEQYF	TGTGCCAGCAGGGGGGACGCTTCCTACGAGCAGTACTTC
many	TRBJ2-1	TRBD2	TRBV3-1	CASSLPSGGAVVQHEQFF	TGTGCCAGCAGCCTCCCTAGCGGGGGGGCCGTCGTTCAGCATGAGCAGTTCTTC
many	TRBJ1-5	TRBD1	TRBV7-9	CASSPAGQSHPQPQHF	TGTGCCAGCAGCCCGGCGGGACAGTCGCATCCTCAGCCCCAGCATTTT
.	TRBJ2-7	.	TRBV3-1	CASSQTDGASYEQYF	TGTGCCAGCAGCCAAACAGACGGAGCCTCCTACGAGCAGTACTTC
.	TRBJ1-2	.	TRBV5-1	CASSTLAGQAGGYTF	TGCGCCAGCAGCACCCTAGCAGGCCAAGCTGGTGGCTACACCTTC
many	TRBJ1-2	TRBD1	TRBV6-5	CASSYPTGASLGNYGYTF	TGTGCCAGCAGTTACCCGACAGGGGCGAGCCTTGGGAACTATGGCTACACCTTC
once	TRBJ1-1	TRBD1	TRBV20-1	CSASPSGTANTEAFF	TGCAGTGCTAGTCCCTCGGGGACAGCGAACACTGAAGCTTTCTTT
many	TRBJ1-5	.	TRBV12-3/TRBV12-4	CASSLENNQPQHF	TGTGCCAGCAGTTTGGAGAATAATCAGCCCCAGCATTTT
.	TRBJ2-1	.	TRBV6-2/TRBV6-3	CATQQEVPRYEQFF	TGTGCCACACAGCAAGAGGTTCCTAGGTATGAGCAGTTCTTC
.	TRBJ2-7	.	TRBV28	CAGSLWGGQGVNEQYF	TGTGCCGGCAGTTTATGGGGGGGGCAGGGTGTGAACGAGCAGTACTTC
many	TRBJ2-7	.	TRBV10-2	CASRPGGWGQVGPSYEQYF	TGCGCCTCACGTCCAGGGGGGTGGGGACAAGTGGGACCCTCCTACGAGCAGTACTTC
.	TRBJ2-7	.	TRBV3-1	CASSPSTLGEQYF	TGTGCCAGCTCTCCCAGCACCTTGGGCGAGCAGTACTTC
.	TRBJ1-2	.	TRBV10-3	CAISKPGTPSEDGYTF	TGTGCCATCAGTAAGCCCGGGACACCCAGTGAGGATGGCTACACCTTC
many	TRBJ2-5	.	TRBV7-2	CASSLGVARETQYF	TGTGCCAGCAGCTTAGGAGTAGCTAGAGAGACCCAGTACTTC
.	TRBJ2-7	TRBD2	TRBV7-2	CASSLESGGYEQYF	TGTGCCAGCAGCTTAGAGAGCGGGGGGTACGAGCAGTACTTC
.	TRBJ2-5	.	TRBV15	CATSRGGGYGTQYF	TGTGCCACCAGCAGAGGAGGAGGTTATGGGACCCAGTACTTC
many	TRBJ1-5	.	TRBV20-1	CSASQSMGGGNQPQHF	TGCAGTGCTAGTCAGTCGATGGGTGGCGGCAATCAGCCCCAGCATTTT
few	TRBJ1-3	.	TRBV15	CATSPGRVSGNTIYF	TGTGCCACCAGCCCGGGACGAGTCTCTGGAAACACCATATATTTT
few	TRBJ2-5	TRBD2	TRBV5-1	CASSLNGLAGAGLAETQYF	TGCGCCAGCAGCTTGAACGGACTAGCGGGGGCGGGGTTAGCAGAGACCCAGTACTTC
many	TRBJ1-6	.	TRBV6-2/TRBV6-3	CASSGGQINSPLHF	TGTGCCAGCAGTGGCGGACAGATTAATTCACCCCTCCACTTT
.	TRBJ2-1	.	TRBV19	CASTALGNEQFF	TGTGCCAGTACCGCGCTTGGTAATGAGCAGTTCTTC
many	TRBJ1-6	TRBD1	TRBV20-1	CSARTTGDSPLHF	TGCAGTGCTAGAACCACAGGGGATTCACCCCTCCACTTT
.	TRBJ2-3	TRBD1	TRBV2	CASSLDRGRLDTQYF	TGTGCCAGCAGTTTGGACAGGGGGCGTTTAGATACGCAGTATTTT
.	TRBJ2-2	TRBD1	TRBV5-4	CASSFLDRVLTRELFF	TGTGCCAGCAGTTTTTTGGACAGGGTGCTCACCCGGGAGCTGTTTTTT
many	TRBJ2-1	TRBD2	TRBV6-5	CASSSLTSGGGNEQFF	TGTGCCAGCAGTTCGCTTACTAGCGGGGGCGGGAATGAGCAGTTCTTC
many	TRBJ2-1	.	TRBV7-2	CASSLHEREQFF	TGTGCCAGCAGCCTCCACGAGCGTGAGCAGTTCTTC
.	TRBJ2-7	.	TRBV20-1	CSARREGASGEQYF	TGCAGTGCTCGTAGGGAGGGGGCTTCTGGCGAGCAATACTTC
few	TRBJ2-7	TRBD2	TRBV9	CASEGGGGEQYF	TGTGCCAGCGAAGGTGGGGGGGGCGAGCAGTACTTC
many	TRBJ1-2	.	TRBV20-1	CSAASGTFNYGYTF	TGCAGTGCCGCTTCAGGGACATTTAACTATGGCTACACCTTC
.	TRBJ1-1	.	TRBV5-1	CASSSRSGPDTEAFF	TGCGCCAGCAGCTCTAGATCCGGCCCGGACACTGAAGCTTTCTTT
many	TRBJ2-7	TRBD1	TRBV5-4	CASSLAGTGRNEQYF	TGTGCCAGCAGCTTGGCCGGGACAGGGAGGAACGAGCAGTACTTC
few	TRBJ1-1	.	TRBV3-1	CASSQAGNRGIEAFF	TGTGCCAGCAGCCAAGCTGGAAATCGGGGGATTGAAGCTTTCTTT
.	TRBJ1-2	.	TRBV20-1	CSAPRPLDGTSYGYTF	TGCAGTGCTCCCCGGCCCCTGGACGGGACCAGTTATGGCTACACCTTC
.	TRBJ1-2	.	TRBV7-9	CASALTDNYGYTF	TGTGCCAGCGCCCTGACGGATAACTATGGCTACACCTTC
many	TRBJ2-1	.	TRBV5-1	CASKVAASELNEKFF	TGCGCCAGCAAGGTGGCAGCTAGCGAGTTGAATGAGAAGTTCTTC
.	TRBJ2-7	TRBD2	TRBV29-1	CSVETSGYEQYF	TGCAGCGTTGAAACTAGCGGCTACGAGCAGTACTTC
few	TRBJ1-5	.	TRBV3-1	CASSQGTSRSNQPQHF	TGTGCCAGCAGCCAAGGGACGAGTAGGAGCAATCAGCCCCAGCATTTT
many	TRBJ2-7	.	TRBV3-1	CASSQGLEQYF	TGTGCCAGCAGCCAGGGTCTCGAGCAGTACTTC
few	TRBJ1-1	.	TRBV12-3/TRBV12-4	CASKKTYAEAFF	TGTGCCAGCAAAAAGACATACGCTGAAGCTTTCTTT
many	TRBJ2-1	TRBD2	TRBV5-1	CASSERGGPNEQFF	TGCGCCAGCAGCGAGCGGGGGGGCCCCAATGAGCAGTTCTTC